Listed below are T cell receptor beta chains from one sample, sequenced in a study of lymphopenia after photon versus proton radiotherapy. Using immunoSEQ multiplex PCR, the repertoire was profiled, and TCRdb retains in-frame clones only, with some absent. Found here are 30,000 or so clones, 80% to 90% of them singletons; the top ten hold around 50%. This specimen consisted of peripheral blood, obtained from a patient treated with proton-based radiotherapy. The receptors were sampled from a woman between 55 and 75 years old with cholangiocarcinoma. Some clones in this sample may be carry-over from other donors' samples. Each CDR3 is given with its conserved first and last residue. A D gene is named only where the DNA matches it firmly. Only part of the rows carry a size: once, few, many, or a class if the clone is expanded.

d_call	clone_size	v_call	j_call	cdr3_nt	cdr3_aa
TRBD1	once	TRBV4-1	TRBJ1-2	TGCGCCAGCAGCCAAGCTCCCGACAGGGGTAATGGCTACACCTTC	CASSQAPDRGNGYTF
.	.	TRBV6-5	TRBJ1-1	TGTGCCAGTCGCTTCAGGGGAGGGAACACTGAAGCTTTCTTT	CASRFRGGNTEAFF
TRBD1	once	TRBV5-4	TRBJ1-2	TGTGCCAGCAGCTTGGTCGGGCAGGGGGCGGGTGGCTACACCTTC	CASSLVGQGAGGYTF
TRBD2	.	TRBV5-1	TRBJ2-2	TGCGCCAGCAGCTTCCTAGCGGGAACGAACACCGGGGAGCTGTTTTTT	CASSFLAGTNTGELFF
TRBD1	.	TRBV7-2	TRBJ1-1	TGTGCCAGCAAGCGACAGGGGATAGACACTGAAGCTTTCTTT	CASKRQGIDTEAFF
TRBD2	.	TRBV19	TRBJ2-4	TGTGCCAGTAGTATAGGAGTGGGCGGGGGGGCATCGGCCAAAAACATTCAGTACTTC	CASSIGVGGGASAKNIQYF
.	.	TRBV27	TRBJ2-7	TGTGCCAGCAGGGCGGGACACAAATACGAGCAGTACTTC	CASRAGHKYEQYF
TRBD2	once	TRBV2	TRBJ2-1	TGTGCCAGCACCCGGGAGGGATCCTACAATGAGCAGTTCTTC	CASTREGSYNEQFF
.	.	TRBV29-1	TRBJ1-6	TGCAGCGTTGAAGGTTCAGGCTCCTATAATTCACCCCTCCACTTT	CSVEGSGSYNSPLHF
TRBD1	.	TRBV15	TRBJ2-7	TGTGCCACCAGCAGTGGACAGGGGGGCTACGAGCAGTACTTC	CATSSGQGGYEQYF
.	few	TRBV20-1	TRBJ1-2	TGCAGTGCGGACACCTATGGCTACACCTTC	CSADTYGYTF
.	.	TRBV4-3	TRBJ1-1	TGCGCCAGCAGCCAAAGCCCCCGACCGGGGGAGGGTGAAGCTTTCTTT	CASSQSPRPGEGEAFF
.	.	TRBV19	TRBJ1-6	TGTGCCAGTAGTATTATTACCGGCCGGAGCTCCTATAATTCACCCCTCCACTTT	CASSIITGRSSYNSPLHF
.	.	TRBV6-1	TRBJ1-1	TGTGCCAGCAGTGACAGGGTCGAGTACACTGAAGCTTTCTTT	CASSDRVEYTEAFF
TRBD2	.	TRBV7-2	TRBJ2-7	TGTGCCAGCAGACCTAGCGGGAGGGGGGACGAGCAGTACTTC	CASRPSGRGDEQYF
.	.	TRBV5-1	TRBJ2-5	TGCGCCAGCAGCTTGGAAAGGTCCCAGGAGACCCAGTACTTC	CASSLERSQETQYF
.	.	TRBV9	TRBJ2-7	TGTGCCAGCAGCCCCGGGACCGACAGCTCCTACGAGCAGTACTTC	CASSPGTDSSYEQYF
.	.	TRBV7-9	TRBJ2-7	TGTGCCAGCAGCCCCCGGCCGGACATTGTGTCTTACGAGCAGTACTTC	CASSPRPDIVSYEQYF
TRBD2	.	TRBV10-3	TRBJ2-7	TGTGCCATCAGTGATATGACTAGCGGGACGTCCTACGAGCAGTACTTC	CAISDMTSGTSYEQYF